This T cell receptor beta chain was recovered during a study of blood T cell repertoires in COVID-19. Overall study: Specimens from acute and convalescent COVID-19 originated in the United States, Italy and Spain. PBMCs, B-cell-depleted T cells, or T cells were the source of the cDNA or gDNA that made up the material.

Original processing notes: Researchers report that nucleated cell counts were estimated from reference gene primer amplification. Repertoires were generated with immunoSEQ multiplex PCR, while TCRdb's copy carries only in-frame clones and drops some. That table supplies the V and J calls and clone size; D and trimming were determined from the DNA. The repertoire holds 87,000 or so clones, with more than 70% as singletons. The clonotype was recovered from a woman of 80 years or more in a cohort sampled during active or convalescent COVID-19. The sequenced sample was peripheral blood.

The CDR3 spells CASSLRGHTGELFF. The CDR3 DNA sequence: TGTGCCAGCAGTTTAAGGGGTCACACCGGGGAGCTGTTTTTT. V usage is TRBV28 and J usage is TRBJ2-2; D perhaps matches TRBD1 (5 bases). The CDR3 totals 14 residues. CDR1 and CDR2 from the germline V gene are MDHEN and SYDVKM. V was shortened by 2 bases and J by 3 bases, with 7 bases between the two germline ends. Variable domain in full (rest from reference TRBV28 and TRBJ2-2): DVKVTQSSRYLVKRTGEKVFLECVQDMDHENMFWYRQDPGLGLRLIYFSYDVKMKEKGDIPEGYSVSREKKERFSLILESASTNQTSMYLCASSLRGHTGELFFGEGSRLTVL.